A single sample is the source of the 32 T cell receptor beta chains below, sequenced in a study of CD4 T cells in relation to SARS-CoV-2 and coronaviruses (dated by TCRdb to about 2021). The library was generated by the immunoSEQ multiplex PCR assay. TCRdb re-hosts the immuneACCESS table, in-frame sequences only. Its copies lack some clones; in the studies checked, an unresolved V gene accounts for under half of them, and the cause for the rest is not known. The sample yields around 20,000 clones; roughly 78% were counted once. Together, the top ten hold 19% of the sample. What these receptors recognize is not known. CD4+ T cells from unexposed donors were collected before the COVID-19 pandemic (2011-2018). After around eleven days of culture, CD4+ T cells were isolated with the EasySep CD4+ T cell isolation kit. Sequenced material: CD4+ T cells from PBMCs, cultured in vitro. Receptors originate from a human donor in good health.

V usage is TRBV19 and J usage is TRBJ2-2; possibly TRBD1 or TRBD2 for D (5 bases each). The V end was cut by 4 bases, the J end by 3 bases, with 18 bases between. Germline V lookup: CDR1 LNHDA, CDR2 SQIVND (reference sequence). The CDR3 is 17 amino acids. CDR3 in amino acids: CASSNGARFSDTGELFF. The CDR3 DNA is TGTGCCAGTAGTAACGGGGCACGGTTTTCAGACACCGGGGAGCTGTTTTTT.

This chain links TRBV5-5 with TRBJ2-7; a possible D gene is TRBD1 (5 bases). The length of the CDR3 is 17 residues. V was shortened by 1 base and J by 0 bases, with 17 bases between the two germline ends. Germline V gives CDR1 SGHKS, CDR2 YYEKEE (reference sequence). The chain's CDR3 is CASSLSIQGSSSYEQYF. CDR3 coding DNA: TGTGCCAGCAGCTTGTCTATTCAGGGTTCGAGCTCCTACGAGCAGTACTTC.

The DNA of the CDR3 is TGTGCCAGCAGTGACTCCGACAGGGTTCGTGTTGCGAACTATGGCTACACCTTC. It specifies CASSDSDRVRVANYGYTF. The chain combines TRBV6-4 with TRBJ1-2; 7 positions agree with TRBD1. With 0 bases clipped from V and 2 bases from J, the junction kept 12 bases outside the gene matches. The CDR3 sequence is 18 residues long. Germline assignment: CDR1 MRHNA and CDR2 SNTAGT.

As for this clone: Mismatch with germline at one junction end may stem from a read error. The chain recombines TRBV2 with TRBJ2-2; unclear D gene. Germline V gene lookup returns CDR1 SNHLY and CDR2 FYNNEI. This CDR3 contains 12 residues. The CDR3 nucleotides are TGTGCCAGCACTGAATGGGCAGGGGAGCTGTTTTTT. Encoded protein: CASTEWAGELFF.

This clone has only a few counts. The genes are TRBV2 and TRBJ1-3, with 8 bases identical to TRBD1. The CDR3 is 15 amino acids. V lost 3 bases, J lost 0 bases, and 1 base stayed unmatched. CDR1 SNHLY and CDR2 FYNNEI come from the germline V gene. In DNA, the CDR3 is TGTGCCAGCAGTGAGGACAGGGCCTCTGGAAACACCATATATTTT. As protein: CASSEDRASGNTIYF.

V is TRBV14 and J is TRBJ2-7; 9 positions match TRBD2. CDR1 is SGHDN and CDR2 is FVKESK in the germline V gene. J gave up 0 bases and V 7 bases, and 4 bases lay outside the gene matches. The CDR3 has 14 amino acids. The CDR3 loop is CASKRGVTSYEQYF. CDR3 DNA: TGTGCCAGCAAGCGGGGGGTCACCTCCTACGAGCAGTACTTC.

The chain carries TRBV6-5 and TRBJ1-4; D remains unclear. The V end lost 7 bases, the J end lost 3 bases, and 12 bases lay between the germline ends. Germline lookup yields CDR1 MNHEY and CDR2 SVGAGI. The CDR3 covers 14 residues. CDR3 sequence: CASTRSAPNEKLFF. In DNA, the CDR3 is TGTGCCAGCACCAGATCGGCGCCTAATGAAAAACTGTTTTTT.

This clone was recorded only once. The chain employs TRBV6-5 and TRBJ2-1, with TRBD2 matching over 13 bases. The CDR3 totals 15 residues. Germline assignment: CDR1 MNHEY and CDR2 SVGAGI. With 2 bases clipped from V and 12 bases from J, the junction kept 7 bases outside the gene matches. The CDR3 sequence: CASSYRLAGGRGQFF. The CDR3 DNA sequence: TGTGCCAGCAGTTACCGACTAGCGGGAGGAAGGGGGCAGTTCTTC.

The chain combines TRBV12-3 or TRBV12-4 with TRBJ2-7; D possibly corresponds to TRBD1 (6 bases). This CDR3 contains 13 residues. Trimming pared 7 bases from V and 6 bases from J, leaving 16 bases between. The CDR3 sequence is CASNRGGGREQYF. The CDR3 DNA reads TGTGCCAGCAACAGAGGGGGTGGGCGCGAGCAGTACTTC.

The chain is built from TRBV10-3 and TRBJ1-2, with TRBD1 matching over 8 bases. The germline gives CDR1 ENHRY, CDR2 SYGVKD. The CDR3 extends over 14 amino acids. V lost 4 bases, J lost 2 bases, and 3 bases stayed unmatched. CDR3 sequence: CAISGTGTNYGYTF. In DNA, the CDR3 is TGTGCCATCAGTGGGACAGGGACGAACTATGGCTACACCTTC.

The chain uses TRBV4-2 and TRBJ2-1; D is undetermined. The ends were cut back, 5 bases at V and 4 bases at J, with 3 bases in the middle. The CDR3 is 11 residues long. Germline V gives CDR1 LGHNA, CDR2 YNFKEQ. CDR3 protein: CASSNYNEQFF. The CDR3 DNA reads as TGTGCCAGCAGCAATTACAATGAGCAGTTCTTC.

Only a few counts were recorded for this clone. The chain joins TRBV4-2 to TRBJ2-7; 10 bases match TRBD2. In germline, CDR1 is LGHNA, CDR2 YNFKEQ. The CDR3 runs 16 residues. The ends lost 0 bases at V and 0 bases at J; junction bases unmatched: 2. The CDR3 DNA reads TGTGCCAGCAGCCAAGATTGGACTAGCGGCTCCTACGAGCAGTACTTC. This sequence encodes CASSQDWTSGSYEQYF.

The chain recombines TRBV29-1 with TRBJ2-2; D possibly corresponds to TRBD1 (5 bases). This CDR3 has 15 residues. CDR1 and CDR2 from the germline V gene are SQVTM and ANQGSEA. The V end lost 6 bases, the J end lost 6 bases, and 20 bases lay between the germline ends. The CDR3 nucleotides read TGCAGCGTAGAAACCCTGCAGTTAGGGGCCGGGGAGCTGTTTTTT. It codes for CSVETLQLGAGELFF.

The J gene is TRBJ1-6, the V gene TRBV30; D is unresolved. With 0 bases removed from V and 7 bases from J, the gap between germline ends came to 7 bases. The germline gives CDR1 GTSNPN, CDR2 SVGIG (reference sequence). The CDR3 loop spans 13 amino acids. In nucleotides, the CDR3 is TGTGCCTGGAGTGTAATGGGGAATTCACCCCTCCACTTT. This encodes CAWSVMGNSPLHF.

In its sample, this clone was seen a few times. The CDR3 DNA sequence: TGTGCCAGCAGTCCCCATTTGATTTCACCCCTCCACTTT. Translating gives CASSPHLISPLHF. This sequence joins TRBV12-3 or TRBV12-4 and TRBJ1-6; unclear D gene. Trimming stripped 5 bases from V and 9 bases from J, with 11 bases between. The CDR3 spans 13 residues.

This sequence joins TRBV5-1 and TRBJ2-2; D possibly corresponds to TRBD1 (6 bases). Germline loops: CDR1 SGHRS, CDR2 YFSETQ. This CDR3 is 14 amino acids long. V was cut by 0 bases and J by 6 bases, with 9 bases left in between. The CDR3: CASSLEGQPGELFF. The CDR3, as DNA: TGCGCCAGCAGCTTGGAAGGACAGCCCGGGGAGCTGTTTTTT.

This clone was seen only once. The chain recombines TRBV19 with TRBJ2-7; the D gene is possibly TRBD1 (5 bases). Germline CDR1 and CDR2: LNHDA and SQIVND (reference sequence). The CDR3 has 16 residues. V was trimmed by 4 bases and J by 5 bases, leaving 21 bases between them. CDR3: CASSTDTGSPENEQYF. CDR3 nucleotide sequence: TGTGCCAGTAGTACTGACACAGGCTCCCCCGAGAACGAGCAGTACTTC.

The V call is TRBV11-2, the J call TRBJ2-1; 13 bases match TRBD2. From germline, CDR1 is SGHAT and CDR2 FQNNGV. The CDR3 is 16 residues long. Trimming took 4 bases from V and 3 from J; bases not matched to a gene: 3. CDR3 in amino acids: CASSYRTSGSYNEQFF. The CDR3 coding sequence is TGTGCCAGCAGCTACCGGACTAGCGGGAGCTACAATGAGCAGTTCTTC.

The chain couples TRBV19 to TRBJ1-1; D is ambiguous. Germline V lookup: CDR1 LNHDA, CDR2 SQIVND (reference sequence). V lost 6 bases and J lost 1, with 12 bases in between. CDR3 size: 14 residues. CDR3 DNA sequence: TGTGCCAGTAGCCCCACTCGAAAGAACACTGAAGCTTTCTTT. It translates to CASSPTRKNTEAFF.

This clone showed up just once. The V call is TRBV7-7, the J call TRBJ2-1, with TRBD2 identical over 9 bases. V gave up 5 bases and J gave up 6 bases; unmatched junction bases: 11. Germline CDR1 SSHAT, CDR2 FNYEAQ (reference sequence). This CDR3 spans 16 amino acids. DNA for the CDR3: TGTGCCAGCAGCCCCCTCATAGCGGGAGATGGCAATGAGCAGTTCTTC. Amino acids: CASSPLIAGDGNEQFF. Full variable domain (rest looked up from reference TRBV7-7 and TRBJ2-1): GAGVSQSPRYKVTKRGQDVTLRCDPISSHATLYWYQQALGQGPEFLTYFNYEAQPDKSGLPSDRFSAERPEGSISTLTIQRTEQRDSAMYRCASSPLIAGDGNEQFFGPGTRLTVL.

The rearrangement links TRBV13 to TRBJ1-4; D not certain. Trimming took 6 bases from V and 11 from J, leaving 31 bases between them. The germline V gene encodes CDR1 PRHDT and CDR2 FYEKMQ (reference sequence). The CDR3 is 18 residues long. The CDR3, as DNA: TGTGCCAGCAGATACAGACTTGGGCTACGAACAGACGACCAGAAACTGTTTTTT. It encodes CASRYRLGLRTDDQKLFF. Full variable domain (remainder filled in from reference TRBV13 and TRBJ1-4): AAGVIQSPRHLIKEKRETATLKCYPIPRHDTVYWYQQGPGQDPQFLISFYEKMQSDKGSIPDRFSAQQFSDYHSELNMSSLELGDSALYFCASRYRLGLRTDDQKLFFGSGTQLSVL.

V usage is TRBV6-5 and J usage is TRBJ2-1; D perhaps matches TRBD2 (5 bases). The CDR3 has 16 residues. Germline lookup yields CDR1 MNHEY and CDR2 SVGAGI. Trimming shortened V by 2 bases and J by 2 bases, and 13 bases separated the two germline ends. The CDR3 nucleotides are TGTGCCAGCAGTTACACTAGATCTTTCGCCTACAATGAGCAGTTCTTC. It codes for CASSYTRSFAYNEQFF.

A few counts support this clone. The CDR3 is CASRASANTGELFF. CDR3 DNA sequence: TGTGCCAGCAGGGCTAGTGCGAACACCGGGGAGCTGTTTTTT. The rearrangement links TRBV21-1 to TRBJ2-2; the table's D call of TRBD2 was not tested on the DNA. TRBV21-1 is deemed a pseudogene. The length of the CDR3 is 14 residues.

Written as DNA, the CDR3 is TGTGCCAGCAGGATAGGGGGAAGGTACGAGCAGTACTTC. Translating it yields CASRIGGRYEQYF. This rearrangement joins TRBV6-6 to TRBJ2-7; perhaps TRBD1 as D (6 bases). Germline V gene data show CDR1 as MNHNY and CDR2 as SVGAGI (reference sequence). V shed 6 bases and J shed 4 bases, with 13 bases lying between them. The CDR3 extends over 13 amino acids.

The rearrangement links TRBV30 to TRBJ2-6; TRBD2 is a possible D gene (7 bases). V shed 0 bases and J shed 2 bases, with 8 bases lying between them. The CDR3 is made up of 15 amino acids. The germline V gene has CDR1 GTSNPN and CDR2 SVGIG (reference sequence). The CDR3 coding sequence is TGTGCCTGGAGTGTAGGGGGGGCTGGGGCCAACGTCCTGACTTTC. This gives the protein CAWSVGGAGANVLTF. Supplemented by reference TRBV30 and TRBJ2-6, the full variable domain reads SQTIHQWPATLVQPVGSPLSLECTVEGTSNPNLYWYRQAAGRGLQLLFYSVGIGQISSEVPQNLSASRPQDRQFILSSKKLLLSDSGFYLCAWSVGGAGANVLTFGAGSRLTVL.

The chain recombines TRBV27 with TRBJ2-1; D might be TRBD2 (5 bases). The CDR3 sequence is 17 residues long. V lost 3 bases, J lost 2 bases, and 17 bases lay in between. The germline V gene has CDR1 MNHEY and CDR2 SMNVEV (reference sequence). CDR3 loop: CASSFVGGPPPYNEQFF. The CDR3 nucleotides are TGTGCCAGCAGTTTTGTCGGAGGACCCCCTCCCTACAATGAGCAGTTCTTC.

J is TRBJ2-7 and V is TRBV2, with a tentative D call TRBD1 (7 bases). The CDR3 is 15 residues long. V lost 5 bases, J lost 4 bases, and 18 bases lay in between. Germline-derived CDR1 and CDR2 are SNHLY and FYNNEI. The CDR3 DNA is TGTGCCAGCAGTTCGCGACAGGGTCGGGGGTACGAGCAGTACTTC. Protein product: CASSSRQGRGYEQYF.

V and J are TRBV15 and TRBJ1-3; TRBD1 agrees at 7 bases. CDR1 LNHNV and CDR2 YYDKDF come from the germline V gene (reference sequence). V shed 1 base and J 1 base; nucleotides not matched to a gene: 7. The CDR3 is made up of 17 amino acids. CDR3 sequence: CATSRAKIRGSGNTIYF. In DNA, the CDR3 is TGTGCCACCAGCAGAGCCAAGATCAGGGGGTCTGGAAACACCATATATTTT.

The gene calls are TRBV6-6 and TRBJ2-7, with TRBD1 matching 7 bases. Germline values: CDR1 MNHNY, CDR2 SVGAGI (reference sequence). The CDR3 spans 14 residues. The V and J ends lost 0 bases and 2 bases, in that order; junction bases with no gene match: 1. CDR3 in DNA: TGTGCCAGCAGTTACTCGACAGGGACCTACGAGCAGTACTTC. It yields the protein CASSYSTGTYEQYF.

V usage is TRBV14 and J usage is TRBJ2-7, with 7 nucleotides matching TRBD1. Germline trimming cut 4 bases from V and 7 bases from J; bases unmatched to any gene: 10. This CDR3 contains 14 residues. Germline lookup yields CDR1 SGHDN and CDR2 FVKESK. The CDR3 coding sequence is TGTGCCAGCAGCCGATACAGGGGTGCGGAGGAGCAGTACTTC. Amino acids: CASSRYRGAEEQYF.

The chain employs TRBV5-1 and TRBJ2-7; TRBD1 matches at 8 bases. V lost 5 bases and J lost 9; bases outside the gene matches: 7. Germline values: CDR1 SGHRS, CDR2 YFSETQ. This CDR3 has 12 amino acids. The CDR3 sequence: CASSPGTGRQYF. In DNA, the CDR3 is TGCGCCAGCAGTCCCGGGACAGGTCGGCAGTACTTC.

This rearrangement joins TRBV3-1 (or the pseudogene TRBV3-2) to TRBJ2-3, with TRBD2 matching over 9 bases. V shed 6 bases and J 2 bases; nucleotides not matched to a gene: 9. Germline V lookup: CDR1 LGHDT, CDR2 YNNKEL (reference sequence). This CDR3 comprises 16 residues. The chain's CDR3 is CASSHGSSGATDTQYF. In nucleotides, the CDR3 is TGTGCCAGCAGTCACGGTTCTAGCGGGGCCACAGATACGCAGTATTTT.